This T cell receptor (beta chain) is drawn from a study of blood T cell repertoires in COVID-19. The overall study: The origin of the acute and convalescent COVID-19 samples was the United States, Italy and Spain.

TCRdb keeps only in-frame clones here, not all; method: immunoSEQ multiplex PCR. The sample shows some 150,000 clones, 75% to 90% of them seen only once. The sequence derives from a man in his sixties or seventies with acute or convalescent COVID-19. The sequencing sample was made of peripheral blood.

The CDR3, as DNA: TGCGCCAGCAGCTTGGCCTCAGGGGCCACTGAAGCTTTCTTT. Its translation: CASSLASGATEAFF. The V and J genes are TRBV5-1 and TRBJ1-1, with a weak D call TRBD1 (6 bases). The ends were cut back, 0 bases at V and 4 bases at J, with 10 bases in the middle. The V gene's germline CDR1 is SGHRS and CDR2 YFSETQ. This CDR3 region has 14 residues.